Listed below are T cell receptor beta chains from one sample, sequenced in a study of T cell repertoires in cytomegalovirus infection. These receptors have no identified antigens. TCRdb passed the reads through MiXCR, listing each CDR3 protein once. Among 570,000 or so distinct CDR3 sequences listed, approximately 40% were seen once. The sequencing used cultured PBMCs, collected from culture after CMV antigen stimulation. These receptors all stem from a human donor in good health (CMV status not recorded). Some clones in this sample may be carry-over from other donors' samples. Each CDR3 is given with its conserved first and last residue. The D gene is left open where the match is weak. Clone size is shown for a subset of rows, as once, few, many or a class of expanded clone.

DNA	CDR3	V	size	D	J
TGTGCCAGCAGTGAAGCTCGAGCGAGCTCCTATAATTCACCCCTCCACTTT	CASSEARASSYNSPLHF	TRBV6-1	.	.	TRBJ1-6
TGTGCCAGCAGTTTCCGACGGCGGAACGAGCAGTACTTC	CASSFRRRNEQYF	TRBV12-3/TRBV12-4	.	.	TRBJ2-7
TGTGCCAGCAGCCCCCCCGGGACTATCACTATGAGTGGCTACACCTTC	CASSPPGTITMSGYTF	TRBV14	.	.	TRBJ1-2
TGTGCCAGCAGTGACTTGGGACAGGGGTATGACACTGAAGCTTTCTTT	CASSDLGQGYDTEAFF	TRBV25-1	few	TRBD1	TRBJ1-1
TGTGCCAGCAGCTCAGGAGTTTGGGAAGAGACCCAGTACTTC	CASSSGVWEETQYF	TRBV7-2	few	.	TRBJ2-5
TGCAGTGCTAGAGTAGGCCTCAACTCCTACGAGCAGTACTTC	CSARVGLNSYEQYF	TRBV20-1	.	.	TRBJ2-7
TGTGCCACCCGGGCAGGGGACTATGGCTACACCTTC	CATRAGDYGYTF	TRBV10-3	.	.	TRBJ1-2
TGTGCCAACAGCTGGGGACAGGGGGGAATCGGGGAGCTGTTTTTT	CANSWGQGGIGELFF	TRBV7-2	.	TRBD1	TRBJ2-2
TGTGCCAGCAGCCAAGGTGGGGGAGAGGGCACAGATACGCAGTATTTT	CASSQGGGEGTDTQYF	TRBV11-2	few	.	TRBJ2-3
TGTGCCAGCAGCGCACAGGGGGCGAGGTCCTACGAGCAGTACTTC	CASSAQGARSYEQYF	TRBV7-2	.	TRBD1	TRBJ2-7
TGCAGTGCTAGAGCCCCGATTTCTCAGGGTCGGGGGCCCAAAGAGACCCAGTACTTC	CSARAPISQGRGPKETQYF	TRBV20-1	few	.	TRBJ2-5
TGTGCCAGCAGTGAAGTTTCAGGCGGGAGGTCTTTGGAGCAGTTCTTC	CASSEVSGGRSLEQFF	TRBV2	.	TRBD2	TRBJ2-1
TGTGCCAGCGGACCGAGACGGACAGGGGAGGAAGCTTTCTTT	CASGPRRTGEEAFF	TRBV6-2/TRBV6-3	few	TRBD1	TRBJ1-1
TGTGCCAGCAGCGTAGATCCTAGTACGGACAATGAGCAGTTCTTC	CASSVDPSTDNEQFF	TRBV9	.	.	TRBJ2-1
TGCAGTGTAAGTAGGGTCTACGAGCAGTACTTC	CSVSRVYEQYF	TRBV20-1	.	.	TRBJ2-7
TGCAGTGCTTCCACGTACAGGGAAGCTTTCTTT	CSASTYREAFF	TRBV20-1	.	.	TRBJ1-1
TGTGCCAGCAGCTTAGCGCGAGAAGGGGCCCTCCTGGGCTACACCTTC	CASSLAREGALLGYTF	TRBV7-9	.	.	TRBJ1-2
TGTGCCAGCAGCTTAGATCCAGGGTCCCCCACCTTC	CASSLDPGSPTF	TRBV7-2	.	.	TRBJ1-2
TGTGCCAGCAGTCCTGTCAGGGGGCATGCAGGGTGGACGGGGAGTAACTATGGCTACACCTTC	CASSPVRGHAGWTGSNYGYTF	TRBV12-3/TRBV12-4	few	TRBD1	TRBJ1-2
TGTGCCAGCAGCTTAGCGGGAATACACCATAATTCACCCCTCCACTTT	CASSLAGIHHNSPLHF	TRBV7-8	.	.	TRBJ1-6
TGTGCCAGCAGCTTAGGGTCAGGGCTGGGGAATGAGCAGTTCTTC	CASSLGSGLGNEQFF	TRBV7-8	.	.	TRBJ2-1
TGTGCCAGCAGCCCTAGGACTAGCAGGTACAATGAGCAGTTCTTC	CASSPRTSRYNEQFF	TRBV7-2	few	TRBD2	TRBJ2-1
TGTGCCAGCAGCATAGTCGGACAGTCCTACGAGCAGTACTTC	CASSIVGQSYEQYF	TRBV7-9	.	.	TRBJ2-7
TGTGCCAGCAGTTTTACACAGGTGGTCGAGTTCTTC	CASSFTQVVEFF	TRBV12-3/TRBV12-4	.	.	TRBJ2-1
TGTGCCAGCAGTTTAGCGCTAGGAGGGAACCGGCAGTATTTT	CASSLALGGNRQYF	TRBV12-3/TRBV12-4	.	.	TRBJ2-3
TGTGCCGTGGGAGCGGCGTCCTTGGAGCAGTACTTC	CAVGAASLEQYF	TRBV28	.	.	TRBJ2-7
TGTGCCAGCAGCGACGGACGGTTCTACGAGCAGTACTTC	CASSDGRFYEQYF	TRBV7-6	.	.	TRBJ2-7
TGTGCCAGCAGTTTGGAAAGGAATTTAGGTTCTGGAAACACCATATATTTT	CASSLERNLGSGNTIYF	TRBV12-3/TRBV12-4	.	.	TRBJ1-3
TGTGCCACGTCATTCGACAGAAACTACGAGCAGTACTTC	CATSFDRNYEQYF	TRBV6-2/TRBV6-3	.	.	TRBJ2-7
TGTACCGGGCGGGAGGCCACAGATACGCAGTATTTT	CTGREATDTQYF	TRBV7-1	.	TRBD2	TRBJ2-3
TGCGCCAGCAGCCAAGAACCGACAGGGGTCGGGGAGACCCAGTACTTC	CASSQEPTGVGETQYF	TRBV4-1	.	TRBD1	TRBJ2-5
TGTGCCATCGGGCGGGGGAAAGGGAATGAGCAGTTCTTC	CAIGRGKGNEQFF	TRBV7-2	many	TRBD2	TRBJ2-1
TGCAGCGCTGGACGCGGAGGGGGGCTCTACGAGCAGTACTTC	CSAGRGGGLYEQYF	TRBV29-1	.	.	TRBJ2-7
TGCGCCAGCAGCCAAAATAAAGTAGGAGAGACCCAGTACTTC	CASSQNKVGETQYF	TRBV4-3	.	.	TRBJ2-5
TGTGCCATCAGTGAGGGGACAGGGACATCGGGCAATGAGCAGTTCTTC	CAISEGTGTSGNEQFF	TRBV10-3	.	TRBD1	TRBJ2-1
TGTGCCAGCAGCGGGAACCCCAGCGGTGAGCAGTTCTTC	CASSGNPSGEQFF	TRBV7-2	.	.	TRBJ2-1